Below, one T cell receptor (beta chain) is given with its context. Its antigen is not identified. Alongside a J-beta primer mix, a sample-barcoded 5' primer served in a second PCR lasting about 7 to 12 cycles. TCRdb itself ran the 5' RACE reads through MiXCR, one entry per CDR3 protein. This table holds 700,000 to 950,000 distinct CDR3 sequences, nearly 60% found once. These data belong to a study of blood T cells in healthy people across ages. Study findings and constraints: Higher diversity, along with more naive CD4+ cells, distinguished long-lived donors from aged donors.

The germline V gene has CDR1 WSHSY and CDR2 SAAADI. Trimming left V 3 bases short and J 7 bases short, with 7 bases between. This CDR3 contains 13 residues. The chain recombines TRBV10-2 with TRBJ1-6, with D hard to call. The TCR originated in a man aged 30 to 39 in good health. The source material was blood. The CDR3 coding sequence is TGCGCCAGCAGTGAAGACGTGAATTCACCCCTCCACTTT. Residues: CASSEDVNSPLHF.